This TCR beta chain was sequenced for a study of blood T cells in healthy people across ages. Notes on the study in general: It was held that the diversity estimates obtained from one million T cells were underestimates. Measured against age, TCR beta diversity per million T cells decreased in a roughly linear manner.

The CDR3 length is 15 residues. CDR1 and CDR2 (germline): SGHDT, YYEEEE. Combining a sample-barcoded 5' primer with a J-beta primer mix, a second PCR ran for roughly 6 to 12 cycles. TCRdb re-called the 5' RACE reads with MiXCR, one entry per CDR3 protein. The sample consists of around 1,500,000 distinct CDR3 sequences, roughly 45% of them appearing once. As for this clonotype: Antigen: not known.

The chain links TRBV5-6 to TRBJ2-4; the D gene is possibly TRBD2 (6 bases). The closer fit of TRBJ2-7 to the DNA end suggests the J call may be wrong. The sequenced sample was blood. This receptor was identified in a woman aged 18 to 35 in good health. The CDR3 coding sequence is TGTGCCAGCAGATTCGGGGGAAAGGGTCCCTACGAGCAGTACTTC. This gives the protein CASRFGGKGPYEQYF.